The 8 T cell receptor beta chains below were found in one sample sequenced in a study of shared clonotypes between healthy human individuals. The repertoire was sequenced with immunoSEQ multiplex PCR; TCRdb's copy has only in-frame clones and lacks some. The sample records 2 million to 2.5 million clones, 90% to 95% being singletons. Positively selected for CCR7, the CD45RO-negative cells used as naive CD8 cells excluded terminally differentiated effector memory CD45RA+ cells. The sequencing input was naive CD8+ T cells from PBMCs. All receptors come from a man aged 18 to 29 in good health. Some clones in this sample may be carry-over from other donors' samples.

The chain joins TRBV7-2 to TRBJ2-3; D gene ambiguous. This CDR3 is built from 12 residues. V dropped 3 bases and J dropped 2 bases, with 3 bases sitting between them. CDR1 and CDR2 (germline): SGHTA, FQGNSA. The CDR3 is CASSLDTDTQYF. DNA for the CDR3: TGTGCCAGCAGCTTGGACACAGATACGCAGTATTTT.

The CDR3 region has the DNA TGTGCCAGCAGCATCTCCCTCTACAATGAGCAGTTCTTC. Translated: CASSISLYNEQFF. The rearrangement uses TRBV7-9 and TRBJ2-1; D is uncertain. The germline CDR1 and CDR2 sequences are SEHNR and FQNEAQ (reference sequence). V lost 5 bases to trimming and J lost 3 bases, with 8 bases between them. The CDR3 extends over 13 amino acids.

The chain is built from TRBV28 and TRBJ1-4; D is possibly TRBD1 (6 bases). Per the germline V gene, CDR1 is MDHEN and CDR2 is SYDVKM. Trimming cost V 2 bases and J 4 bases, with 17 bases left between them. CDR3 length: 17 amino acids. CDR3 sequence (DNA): TGTGCCAGCAGTTTAATGAGGCAGGGGAGATATAATGAAAAACTGTTTTTT. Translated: CASSLMRQGRYNEKLFF.

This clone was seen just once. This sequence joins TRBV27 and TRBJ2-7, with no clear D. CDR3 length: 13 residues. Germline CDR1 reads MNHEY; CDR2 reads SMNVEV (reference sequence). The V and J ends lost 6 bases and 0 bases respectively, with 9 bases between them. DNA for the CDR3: TGTGCCAGCAGGGGAAGCAGCTCCTACGAGCAGTACTTC. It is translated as CASRGSSSYEQYF.

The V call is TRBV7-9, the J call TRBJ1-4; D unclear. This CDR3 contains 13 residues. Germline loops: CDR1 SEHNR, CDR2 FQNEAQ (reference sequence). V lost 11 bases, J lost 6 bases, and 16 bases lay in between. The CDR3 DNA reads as TGTGCCTCTGGGTACATCATAGATGAAAAACTGTTTTTT. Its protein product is CASGYIIDEKLFF.

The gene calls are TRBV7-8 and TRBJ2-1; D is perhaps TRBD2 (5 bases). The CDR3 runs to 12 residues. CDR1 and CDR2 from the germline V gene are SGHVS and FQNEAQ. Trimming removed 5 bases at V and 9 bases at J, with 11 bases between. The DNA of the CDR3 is TGTGCCAGCAGCCCCCCCGGGGTTGAGCAGTTCTTC. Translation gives CASSPPGVEQFF.

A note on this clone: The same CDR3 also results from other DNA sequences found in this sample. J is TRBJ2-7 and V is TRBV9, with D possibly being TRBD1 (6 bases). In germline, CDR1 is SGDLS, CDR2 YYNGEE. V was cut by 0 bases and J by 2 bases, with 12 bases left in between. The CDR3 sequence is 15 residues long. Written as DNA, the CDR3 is TGTGCCAGCAGCGTAGCCGCAGGGGCGACCTACGAGCAGTACTTC. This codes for CASSVAAGATYEQYF.

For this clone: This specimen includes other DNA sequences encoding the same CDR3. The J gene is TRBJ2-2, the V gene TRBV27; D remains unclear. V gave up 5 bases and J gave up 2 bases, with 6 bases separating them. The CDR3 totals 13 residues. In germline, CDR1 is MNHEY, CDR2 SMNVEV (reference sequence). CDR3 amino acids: CASSRLNTGELFF. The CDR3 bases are TGTGCCAGCAGTAGGTTAAACACCGGGGAGCTGTTTTTT.